A selection of T cell receptor beta chains follows, all from one sample in a study of cytomegalovirus exposure and HLA in healthy donors. The protocol was immunoSEQ multiplex PCR, while the TCRdb copy is restricted to in-frame clones and leaves out a portion. The table has 200,000 to 300,000 clones, more than 75% seen once. The specimen sequenced was PBMCs. The receptors originated from a girl aged 2-10 years in good health and CMV-seronegative. The CDR3 runs from the conserved cysteine through the conserved F or W. Clone size is shown for a subset of rows, as once, few, many or a class of expanded clone.

v_call,j_call,clone_size,cdr3_aa
TRBV2,TRBJ2-3,-,CASSEAGVATDTQYF
TRBV7-9,TRBJ1-3,-,CASSQRQGSVASGNTIYF
TRBV6-6,TRBJ2-7,-,CASSPLSREGQYEQYF
TRBV19,TRBJ1-5,-,CASSIDGRGQNQPQHF
TRBV7-7,TRBJ2-3,-,CASSPTLLVAGLAGEDTQYF
TRBV7-7,TRBJ2-2,-,CASSPTSGITGELFF
TRBV2,TRBJ2-5,-,CASSPGETQYF
TRBV30,TRBJ1-2,-,CAWSARLLSGYGYTF
TRBV11-2,TRBJ1-1,-,CASRQVPVTGVNTEAFF
TRBV19,TRBJ1-2,-,CASSIVAGTGGNYGYTF
TRBV4-1,TRBJ2-3,-,CASSQDLTQYF
TRBV2,TRBJ2-2,-,CASSVVPGNTGELFF
TRBV29-1,-,-,CSVVLVPTYEQYF
TRBV5-1,TRBJ2-2,-,CASSGGQDTGELFF
TRBV5-1,TRBJ2-5,-,CASSPLGPEQETQYF
TRBV11-3,TRBJ2-7,-,CASSLDGQGGSYEQYF
TRBV5-1,TRBJ2-3,-,CASSWSAETDTQYF
TRBV11-2,TRBJ1-6,few,CASSPQGITNSPLHF
TRBV5-5,TRBJ2-3,-,CASSLTLAASTDTQYF
TRBV9,TRBJ1-1,-,CASSEDRGLKTEAFF
TRBV5-6,TRBJ1-5,-,CASSLGQGMSNQPQHF
TRBV27,TRBJ1-3,-,CASSPYQGSSGNTIYF
TRBV19,TRBJ2-7,-,CASSIRAGSYEQYF
TRBV9,TRBJ2-1,-,CASSVVGLADSYNEQFF
TRBV7-9,TRBJ1-1,-,CASRPPGTGTEAFF
TRBV29-1,TRBJ2-2,-,CSVALAGGTDTGELFF
TRBV15,TRBJ1-2,-,CATSRQEANYGYTF
TRBV12-1,TRBJ2-1,-,CASSFLAGGPSLNEQFF
TRBV4-1,TRBJ2-5,-,CASSQASGGPPGTQYF
TRBV6-5,TRBJ1-2,-,CASSYSLGGRSGYTF
TRBV19,TRBJ2-7,-,CASSTRQGEQYF
TRBV7-9,TRBJ1-1,-,CASEQALNTEAFF
TRBV4-2,TRBJ2-7,-,CASSWGAGVGYEQYF
TRBV30,TRBJ1-2,-,CAWAGTGLEANYGYTF
TRBV9,TRBJ2-3,few,CASSSQTSLSTDTQYF
TRBV6-1,TRBJ2-1,-,CASSEGGLAGGAFYNEQFF
TRBV7-9,TRBJ1-2,few,CASSSELRTGANYGYTF
TRBV6-5,TRBJ2-5,once,CASSGAGTRGTTQYF
TRBV11-2,TRBJ1-1,-,CASSPRGNTEAFF
TRBV7-9,TRBJ1-2,-,CASSPGQGAGYTF
TRBV7-8,TRBJ2-7,-,CASTRTGVYYEQYF
TRBV10-1,TRBJ1-2,-,CASSEDRDYGYTF
TRBV29-1,TRBJ1-1,-,CSPLTANTEAFF
TRBV4-1,TRBJ2-7,-,CASSQVAVFWTGYEQYF
TRBV7-9,TRBJ2-2,-,CSSSLMGGPNTGELFF
TRBV5-8,TRBJ1-4,-,CASSLGTVISWANEKLFF
TRBV7-9,TRBJ2-5,-,CASRQGAPFETQYF
TRBV20-1,TRBJ1-3,-,CSARERRTVGF
TRBV7-6,TRBJ2-7,-,CASSLVSTGGDHEQYF
TRBV7-9,TRBJ2-5,-,CAIRQGYQETQYF
TRBV27,TRBJ2-5,-,CASSVRGQETQYF
TRBV2,TRBJ2-3,-,CASRVGLAGITDTQYF
TRBV2,TRBJ2-2,-,CASSETTGANTGELFF
TRBV5-1,TRBJ2-7,-,CASSLGIAGIYEQYF
TRBV29-1,TRBJ2-3,-,CSVEDRGYTDTQYF
TRBV2,TRBJ2-7,-,CASRPVAGDYEQYF
TRBV2,TRBJ2-7,-,CASGGDRSIYEQYF